This T cell receptor (beta chain) was recovered during a study of cytomegalovirus exposure and HLA in healthy donors. Details on this clone: Its antigen is not identified.

The CDR3 is 18 amino acids. The germline V gene has CDR1 SGHDT and CDR2 YYEEEE. V lost 4 bases and J 6 bases, leaving 26 bases between the germline ends. Only in-frame clones appear in the TCRdb table, and some are missing; sequencing was by immunoSEQ multiplex PCR. The sample shows about 73,000 clones, 95% of them seen only once. Study-wide points: Per published reports, the classifier diagnosed cytomegalovirus status with high specificity and sensitivity. In vitro assays verified that a few CMV-associated chains recognized CMV antigens specifically.

The source is a man aged 18 to 30 in good health and CMV-seronegative. The sequenced sample was PBMCs. The rearrangement uses TRBV5-6 and TRBJ2-4, with D perhaps TRBD2 (7 bases). CDR3 DNA: TGTGCCAGCAGCCCGCGTCGGGGGGCCCCTAAAAACACAAACATTCAGTACTTC. Protein product: CASSPRRGAPKNTNIQYF.